Listed below are T cell receptor beta chains from one sample, sequenced in a study of cytomegalovirus exposure and HLA in healthy donors. Data came from immunoSEQ multiplex PCR; TCRdb stores just in-frame clones and leaves some out. The profile shows fewer than 200,000 clones, 81% of them singletons. Sequences were obtained from PBMCs. These TCRs come from a woman aged 18 to 35 in good health and CMV-seronegative. The CDR3 runs from the conserved cysteine through the conserved F or W. A D gene is named only where the DNA matches it firmly.

j_gene | d_gene | v_gene | CDR3nt | CDR3aa
TRBJ2-3 | TRBD1 | TRBV5-1 | TGCGCCAGCAGGTACATAGGGGGCAGTTTGACAGATACGCAGTATTTT | CASRYIGGSLTDTQYF
TRBJ1-1 | . | TRBV5-8 | TGTGCCAGCAGCTCTCGGGGATTGGGGAACACTGAAGCTTTCTTT | CASSSRGLGNTEAFF
TRBJ2-1 | . | TRBV9 | TGTGCCAGCAGCCTAACCAATTACAATGAGCAGTTCTTC | CASSLTNYNEQFF
TRBJ1-4 | . | TRBV2 | TGTGCCAGCAGTGGTTTCGGTTCGTCATACGGTGAAAATGAAAAACTGTTTTTT | CASSGFGSSYGENEKLFF
TRBJ1-6 | TRBD1 | TRBV5-1 | TGCGCCAGCAGCCGGGACAGGAACTATAATTCACCCCTCCACTTT | CASSRDRNYNSPLHF
TRBJ2-1 | TRBD1 | TRBV6-5 | TGTGCCAGCAGCCCACAGGGGTCGGACAATGAGCAGTTCTTC | CASSPQGSDNEQFF
TRBJ1-4 | TRBD1 | TRBV28 | TGTGCCAGCAGTGCAATTCGGCAGGGGGCAGGCGAAAAACTGTTTTTT | CASSAIRQGAGEKLFF
TRBJ1-6 | . | TRBV7-3 | TGTGCCAGCAGCTTAACGGCCCTACCCCTCCACTTT | CASSLTALPLHF
TRBJ1-1 | TRBD1 | TRBV28 | TGTGCCAGCAGTATCCCCGGGGGACAGAGGAACACTGAAGCTTTCTTT | CASSIPGGQRNTEAFF
TRBJ2-7 | TRBD2 | TRBV7-2 | TGTGCCAGCAGCCGGACTAGCGGGATAACCGAGCAGTACTTC | CASSRTSGITEQYF
TRBJ1-2 | TRBD1 | TRBV13 | TGTGCCAGCAGCTTAGGCCTTCAGGGGGCAACAATCTATGGCTACACCTTC | CASSLGLQGATIYGYTF
TRBJ2-7 | . | TRBV2 | TGTGCCAGCCACGTAGAGGTTGCCTACGAGCAGTACTTC | CASHVEVAYEQYF